This T cell receptor (beta chain) was profiled in a study of T cells after yellow fever vaccination (dated by TCRdb to between 2018 and 2020). Regarding the complete study: Libraries from fractions with low cell numbers were prepared with the SMART-Seq v4 Ultra Low Input RNA kit. Bulk TCR alpha and beta repertoires were sequenced longitudinally to track T-cell clones before and after primary and booster YFV17D yellow fever vaccination. The cohort comprised two healthy male donors, one aged 18 to 29 and one aged 30 to 40 years. Blood was collected at multiple timepoints before and after primary and secondary immunization, and bulk PBMC replicates and cell subsets were isolated. The study at large found these results: Because the study included only two donors, the extent to which the findings can be generalized is limited. Most clones expanded after primary vaccination (approximately 96% of CD4 and 88% of CD8) were re-detected after the booster, suggesting that broad memory maintenance occurred. A small fraction of clonotypes appeared in both the CD4 and CD8 compartments, likely as a result of convergent recombination. Compared with the primary T-cell response, the secondary T-cell response was weaker but faster, peaking on day 5 rather than day 15. Because abundant contaminating clonotypes from the bulk population could be contained in FACS-sorted repertoires, computational filtering was required.

The label giving this sample's treatment or condition can be read as: live attenuated yellow fever vaccine strain. PBMCs were isolated from peripheral blood using a standard Ficoll-Paque protocol. CD4 and CD8 T-cell fractions were isolated with Dynabeads CD4 and CD8 positive selection kits. RNA was extracted with TriZol from bulk PBMCs, CD4 and CD8 fractions, and dextramer-positive and dextramer-negative fractions. V loses 8 bases at its end and J loses 3 bases; junction bases beyond the gene matches: 6. Per the germline V gene, SQVTM is the CDR1 and ANQGSEA is the CDR2. The CDR3 goes from the cysteine to the phenylalanine over 13 residues. The CDR3 DNA has 39 bases and is translated from base 1. This clonotype was seen a few times. This receptor's antigen is unknown. No base quality information exists; no much larger clone differs at one position. TCR cDNA was made using 5'RACE template switching, a step that added a universal primer site and unique molecular identifiers. Priming for cDNA synthesis came from both the TCR alpha and TCR beta constant segments. Two PCR steps were used to amplify libraries, with sample barcodes and sequencing adapters being added in the second step. Sequencing of libraries was performed on Illumina HiSeq 2500 (2x100 bp) or NovaSeq (2x150 bp). The paper's processing steps were these. Demultiplexing of reads and collapsing into UMI consensus sequences were performed with MIGEC, and V(D)J alignment was carried out with MiXCR. Vaccine-responding clonotypes were identified with edgeR using replicate PBMC samples, with FDR below 0.01 and a log2 fold change above 5 up to day 15 being required. Bulk clonotypes were assigned CD4 or CD8 identity according to which sequenced CD4 or CD8 repertoire held them at higher abundance. The raw public data were reprocessed by TCRdb itself: fastp quality trimming at Q25, MiXCR clonotype calling, in-frame beta chains only. Entries that share a CDR3 protein sequence are merged under the most common genes and DNA. TCRdb, rather than the study authors, made the V and J calls. The sample table contains 250,000 or so distinct CDR3 sequences; only one count was recorded for about 7.1% of them. 0.65% to 0.9% of the sample goes to the ten largest clones.

The clonotype was recovered from a man between 25 and 39 years old who received the YFV17D yellow fever vaccine. Rearrangement joined TRBV29-1 to TRBJ2-3, with 9 junctional bases fitting TRBD2. The source material was CD4+ T cells sorted from PBMCs, sampled 15 days after the yellow fever booster vaccination. The sequence in DNA is TGCAGCACGAGCGGGAGGTCTACAGATACGCAGTATTTT. This translates into CSTSGRSTDTQYF.